Listed here is a single TCR beta chain. The data were taken from a study of T cell changes during pregnancy in multiple sclerosis. This table comes from immunoSEQ multiplex PCR, and its TCRdb copy is limited to in-frame clones, with some not included. The sample has some 94,000 clones, around 93% seen once; the top ten hold more than 1.5%. Germline lookup yields CDR1 KGHSH and CDR2 LQKENI. V shed 3 bases, J shed 0 bases, and the junction held 6 bases outside the gene matches. This CDR3 region has 17 residues. This clonotype originated in a female donor in good health, enrolled as a control in a pregnancy study. The material sequenced was peripheral blood, taken in the first trimester of pregnancy. The genes are TRBV18 and TRBJ2-3; 10 bases map to TRBD2. The CDR3 region has the DNA TGTGCCAGCTCACCTTTTACTAGCGGGGCCAGCACAGATACGCAGTATTTT. Translated, it gives CASSPFTSGASTDTQYF.